Here is one T cell receptor beta chain with its context. This sample is drawn from a study of graft-versus-host responses after intestinal transplantation. Study in general: After anti-thymocyte globulin induction, recipients took tacrolimus and steroids for around three years.

Clones were sequenced by immunoSEQ multiplex PCR, and TCRdb holds only the in-frame ones, with some missing. The repertoire includes about 64,000 clones, 80% to 95% of them detected once, and 6.5% to 8% sits in the top ten. V shed 0 bases and J shed 0 bases, with 13 bases lying between them. Germline V gives CDR1 SGHRS, CDR2 YFSETQ. CDR3 length equals 17 residues. The genes are TRBV5-1 and TRBJ1-3; the D is unclear. The receptor was derived from a human patient who received an intestinal transplant, so some T cells may come from the graft donor. The sequencing here drew on bone marrow, taken approximately 700 days after intestinal transplantation. CDR3 bases: TGCGCCAGCAGCTTGGATTTTGGGGTGAGCTCTGGAAACACCATATATTTT. Translated: CASSLDFGVSSGNTIYF.